Following are 9 T cell receptor beta chains from one sample sequenced in a study of T cells in localized non-small cell lung cancer. Using immunoSEQ multiplex PCR, the repertoire was profiled, and TCRdb retains in-frame clones only, with some absent. Of roughly 30,000 clones in the sample, approximately 88% were seen once. The specimen comprised peripheral blood mononuclear cells, sampled before any cancer treatment. The receptors here all came from a woman aged 35-75 years with stage III lung adenocarcinoma.

The V call is TRBV10-2, the J call TRBJ1-3; no clear D gene. This CDR3 has 14 residues. Germline CDR1 is WSHSY and CDR2 is SAAADI. V lost 3 bases, J lost 0 bases, and 6 bases lay in between. CDR3 DNA sequence: TGCGCCAGCAGTGACACCCACTCTGGAAACACCATATATTTT. Residues: CASSDTHSGNTIYF.

The CDR3 DNA reads as TGTGCCAGCAGCTCCCGGGGGGGCACTGAAGCTTTCTTT. Protein: CASSSRGGTEAFF. The J gene is TRBJ1-1, the V gene TRBV7-3, with a weak D call TRBD1 (5 bases). The CDR3 has 13 amino acids. Germline V lookup: CDR1 SGHTA, CDR2 FQGTGA. V lost 4 bases and J 4 bases, leaving 10 bases between the germline ends.

V usage is TRBV27 and J usage is TRBJ2-2, with D unresolved. V lost 3 bases, J lost 5 bases, and 7 bases lay in between. Germline-derived CDR1 and CDR2 are MNHEY and SMNVEV (reference sequence). This CDR3 is built from 13 residues. CDR3 coding DNA: TGTGCCAGCAGTTTGAGAGAAACCGGGGAGCTGTTTTTT. It translates to CASSLRETGELFF.

The V and J genes are TRBV5-4 and TRBJ2-7; unclear D gene. The V and J ends lost 4 bases and 4 bases respectively, with 9 bases between them. From germline, CDR1 is SGHNT and CDR2 YYREEE (reference sequence). The CDR3 totals 12 residues. The CDR3 DNA is TGTGCCAGCAGCGTGGACCAATACGAGCAGTACTTC. It yields the protein CASSVDQYEQYF.

This CDR3 reads CASSVSAEGNQPQHF. The CDR3 bases are TGTGCCAGCAGTGTAAGCGCGGAGGGCAATCAGCCCCAGCATTTT. The rearrangement uses TRBV6-4 and TRBJ1-5; D uncertain. V was pared by 4 bases and J by 2 bases, with 12 bases between. CDR3 size: 15 residues. Germline V lookup: CDR1 MRHNA, CDR2 SNTAGT.

The chain combines TRBV19 with TRBJ2-7, with 8 bases that match TRBD2. Germline V gene sequence: CDR1 LNHDA, CDR2 SQIVND (reference sequence). V trimming: 6 bases; J trimming: 10 bases; junction bases outside the gene matches: 5. The length of the CDR3 is 11 residues. Here the CDR3 DNA reads TGTGCCAGTAGCTCGGGGGGGATACAGTACTTC. Residues: CASSSGGIQYF.

V is TRBV9 and J is TRBJ2-7, with D maybe TRBD1 (6 bases). Germline loops: CDR1 SGDLS, CDR2 YYNGEE. The CDR3 has 15 residues. Trimming took 0 bases from V and 2 from J, leaving 12 bases between them. The CDR3 DNA follows: TGTGCCAGCAGCGTAGAGGCAGGGGTTCCCTACGAGCAGTACTTC. It translates to CASSVEAGVPYEQYF.

In this sample, this clone turned up a few times. The chain recombines TRBV7-6 with TRBJ1-6; 9 nucleotides line up with TRBD1. CDR1 SGHVS and CDR2 FNYEAQ come from the germline V gene. The CDR3 has 17 residues. Trimming cost V 1 base and J 8 bases; bases outside gene matches: 9. This chain's CDR3 is CASSLDTGGDYDSPLHF. CDR3 nucleotide sequence: TGTGCCAGCAGCTTAGACACAGGGGGCGATTACGATTCACCCCTCCACTTT.

The V call is TRBV2, the J call TRBJ2-3; maybe TRBD2 (7 bases). Between the trimmed V and J ends, which lost 8 bases and 2 bases, there was a span of 17 bases. From germline, CDR1 is SNHLY and CDR2 FYNNEI. This CDR3 is built from 15 residues. CDR3 region: CASSLGGGYTDTQYF. The CDR3 coding sequence is TGTGCCAGCTCCCTAGGGGGAGGGTACACAGATACGCAGTATTTT.